Following are 31 T cell receptor beta chains from one sample sequenced in a study of blood T cell repertoires in COVID-19. Some clones are missing from TCRdb's copy, which holds only in-frame ones; the method was immunoSEQ multiplex PCR. The top ten clones hold about 1.5% of a sample with a few hundred thousand clones, roughly 84% of them seen once. Sequenced input: PBMCs or T cells enriched from blood (not recorded which). Receptors were obtained from a woman under 30 who had been exposed to COVID-19.

The CDR3 sequence: CASSLGGGRAYEQYF. The CDR3 DNA sequence: TGTGCCAGCAGCTTAGGGGGCGGGAGGGCCTACGAGCAGTACTTC. The V gene is TRBV11-2, the J gene TRBJ2-7, with 9 positions matching TRBD2. The CDR3 contains 15 residues. Germline-derived CDR1 and CDR2 are SGHAT and FQNNGV. The junction had 3 bases not matched to a gene; V was cut back by 1 base and J by 2 bases.

This chain uses TRBV12-3 or TRBV12-4 with TRBJ2-1; unclear D gene. The CDR3 spans 12 residues. V lost 2 bases and J 5 bases, leaving 4 bases between the germline ends. The CDR3 is CASSLLDNEQFF. The CDR3 coding sequence is TGTGCCAGCAGTTTACTTGACAATGAGCAGTTCTTC.

The chain carries TRBV9 and TRBJ1-6; 7 nucleotides align to TRBD1. CDR3 length equals 14 residues. Germline trimming cut 4 bases from V and 5 bases from J; bases unmatched to any gene: 3. Germline V gene data show CDR1 as SGDLS and CDR2 as YYNGEE. CDR3 in DNA: TGTGCCAGCAGCTCCGGGACAGATAATTCACCCCTCCACTTT. Translation gives CASSSGTDNSPLHF.

The chain links TRBV7-2 to TRBJ2-7, with no clear D. Looked up from germline, CDR1 is SGHTA and CDR2 is FQGNSA. The germline V and J ends were trimmed by 4 bases and 4 bases, with 17 bases remaining between them. The CDR3 totals 15 residues. DNA of the CDR3: TGTGCCAGCAGCTACGACTCCCCCTATTATTACGAGCAGTACTTC. Translated, it gives CASSYDSPYYYEQYF.

The V call is TRBV24-1, the J call TRBJ2-2; possibly TRBD2 for D (6 bases). V lost 6 bases to trimming and J lost 6 bases, with 16 bases between them. The CDR3 is 15 amino acids. In germline, CDR1 is KGHDR, CDR2 SFDVKD. In DNA, the CDR3 is TGTGCCACCAGTCCCACTCTCGGAGGGGCCGGGGAGCTGTTTTTT. Its translation: CATSPTLGGAGELFF.

The chain uses TRBV11-3 and TRBJ1-6; weak D call: TRBD1 (6 bases). Germline CDR1 is SGHNT and CDR2 is YENEEA. V lost 4 bases to trimming and J lost 3 bases, with 16 bases between them. The CDR3 totals 17 residues. For the CDR3, the DNA is TGTGCCAGCAGCTGGGTAGGGGGTCAGGGCTATAATTCACCCCTCCACTTT. Its protein is CASSWVGGQGYNSPLHF. Combining the CDR3 with reference TRBV11-3 and TRBJ1-6 gives the whole variable domain EAGVVQSPRYKIIEKKQPVAFWCNPISGHNTLYWYLQNLGQGPELLIRYENEEAVDDSQLPKDRFSAERLKGVDSTLKIQPAELGDSAVYLCASSWVGGQGYNSPLHFGNGTRLTVT.

CDR3 sequence: CASSLARGYNSPLHF. The CDR3 DNA is TGTGCCAGCAGCTTGGCCAGGGGGTATAATTCACCCCTCCACTTT. This chain links TRBV5-6 with TRBJ1-6; 7 positions agree with TRBD1. Germline V gives CDR1 SGHDT, CDR2 YYEEEE. J was trimmed by 4 bases and V by 0 bases; bases with no gene match: 1. CDR3 length: 15 amino acids. The complete variable domain, with remaining parts taken from reference TRBV5-6 and TRBJ1-6, reads DAGVTQSPTHLIKTRGQQVTLRCSPKSGHDTVSWYQQALGQGPQFIFQYYEEEERQRGNFPDRFSGHQFPNYSSELNVNALLLGDSALYLCASSLARGYNSPLHFGNGTRLTVT.

The genes are TRBV9 and TRBJ2-3, with D unresolved. The germline gives CDR1 SGDLS, CDR2 YYNGEE. CDR3 length: 14 amino acids. V was trimmed by 0 bases and J by 9 bases, leaving 14 bases between them. The CDR3 reads CASSVELIPPTQYF. CDR3 nucleotide sequence: TGTGCCAGCAGCGTAGAACTGATCCCCCCCACGCAGTATTTT.

This sequence joins TRBV5-1 and TRBJ1-1; TRBD1 is a possible D gene (6 bases). CDR3 length: 15 amino acids. The V gene's germline CDR1 is SGHRS and CDR2 YFSETQ. Trimming pared 3 bases from V and 0 bases from J, leaving 12 bases between. The CDR3 is CASSSGQFMNTEAFF. The DNA of the CDR3 is TGCGCCAGCAGCTCCGGACAGTTTATGAACACTGAAGCTTTCTTT.

The chain carries TRBV5-1 and TRBJ2-7, with D possibly matching TRBD2 (6 bases). The V and J ends lost 3 bases and 3 bases respectively, with 13 bases between them. Germline-derived CDR1 and CDR2 are SGHRS and YFSETQ. This CDR3 is built from 14 residues. Here the CDR3 reads CASSSRDWGYEQYF. The CDR3 nucleotides are TGCGCCAGCAGCTCCCGGGACTGGGGCTACGAGCAGTACTTC.

The CDR3 region has the DNA TGTGCCAGCAGTAGCGTCAGGTCCTCGCGGGGGGCAGATACGCAGTATTTT. It codes for CASSSVRSSRGADTQYF. The V gene is TRBV28, the J gene TRBJ2-3, with 8 bases fitting TRBD2. V lost 5 bases and J lost 4; bases outside the gene matches: 14. This CDR3 is built from 17 residues. The germline V gene encodes CDR1 MDHEN and CDR2 SYDVKM.

Remarks on this clone: The sample holds other DNA sequences that translate to the same CDR3. The chain carries TRBV5-1 and TRBJ2-7; 10 nucleotides line up with TRBD2. The CDR3 runs to 16 residues. The V segment lost 2 bases and the J segment 0 bases; nucleotides outside the gene matches: 5. CDR1 and CDR2 from the germline V gene are SGHRS and YFSETQ. CDR3 amino acids: CASSLALAGSSYEQYF. The CDR3 nucleotides read TGCGCCAGCAGCTTAGCACTAGCGGGAAGCTCCTACGAGCAGTACTTC.

This clone occurred once. This chain connects TRBV6-5 to TRBJ2-7; 7 bases align to TRBD2. The CDR3 is 10 amino acids. Germline V gene lookup returns CDR1 MNHEY and CDR2 SVGAGI. Written as DNA, the CDR3 is TGTGCAGTGGGGGGGAACGAGCAGTACTTC. It is translated as CAVGGNEQYF.

This chain links TRBV19 with TRBJ2-3; D may be TRBD1 (5 bases). The ends were cut back, 3 bases at V and 0 bases at J, with 10 bases in the middle. CDR3 size: 15 residues. Germline loops: CDR1 LNHDA, CDR2 SQIVND (reference sequence). CDR3 sequence reads: CASSIRTTSTDTQYF. CDR3 nucleotide sequence: TGTGCCAGTAGTATCCGGACAACTAGCACAGATACGCAGTATTTT.

This chain uses TRBV28 with TRBJ2-3; 11 bases are shared with TRBD1. V was pared by 2 bases and J by 4 bases, with 2 bases of the junction left unmatched. CDR3 length: 15 residues. Germline-derived CDR1 and CDR2 are MDHEN and SYDVKM. The CDR3 region is CASSLAGQGADTQYF. The DNA of the CDR3 is TGTGCCAGCAGTTTAGCGGGACAGGGGGCAGATACGCAGTATTTT.

This clone was counted once. This chain connects TRBV5-1 to TRBJ2-7, with D maybe TRBD2 (6 bases). The V and J ends lost 0 bases and 7 bases respectively, with 17 bases between them. Germline V gene sequence: CDR1 SGHRS, CDR2 YFSETQ. This CDR3 comprises 15 residues. The CDR3, as DNA: TGCGCCAGCAGCTTGGACCGGGGGTATGCGTGGGAGCAGTACTTC. The encoded protein is CASSLDRGYAWEQYF.

This clone was observed once. The rearrangement uses TRBV30 and TRBJ1-3; TRBD1 might be the D (5 bases). The CDR3 totals 14 residues. Trimming cost V 2 bases and J 2 bases, with 10 bases left between them. Germline CDR1 is GTSNPN and CDR2 is SVGIG (reference sequence). The CDR3 DNA reads as TGTGCCTGGAGTCCGACGGGGGCTGGAAACACCATATATTTT. Protein product: CAWSPTGAGNTIYF.

V is TRBV7-2 and J is TRBJ2-7, with D maybe TRBD2 (5 bases). The CDR3 sequence is 14 residues long. CDR1 and CDR2 (germline): SGHTA, FQGNSA. V was shortened by 5 bases and J by 3 bases, with 14 bases between the two germline ends. The CDR3 nucleotides read TGTGCCAGCAGCCCTGCGGCGGGCTTCTACGAGCAGTACTTC. Its protein product is CASSPAAGFYEQYF.

The chain carries TRBV19 and TRBJ1-5; TRBD1 might be the D (5 bases). Trimming cost V 3 bases and J 5 bases, with 11 bases left between them. The CDR3 is 14 residues long. The germline V gene has CDR1 LNHDA and CDR2 SQIVND (reference sequence). The CDR3 DNA sequence: TGTGCCAGTAGTATTAATCCAGGGTATCAGCCCCAGCATTTT. Translation: CASSINPGYQPQHF.

The chain joins TRBV19 to TRBJ2-5; no definite D call. CDR3 size: 13 residues. Trimming removed 3 bases from V and 1 base from J, with 6 bases in between. Germline V lookup: CDR1 LNHDA, CDR2 SQIVND (reference sequence). The CDR3 loop reads CASSISVQETQYF. As DNA, the CDR3 is TGTGCCAGTAGTATTAGTGTCCAAGAGACCCAGTACTTC.

The rearrangement joins TRBV15 to TRBJ2-1, with D perhaps TRBD2 (6 bases). This CDR3 comprises 16 residues. CDR1 LNHNV and CDR2 YYDKDF come from the germline V gene (reference sequence). V gave up 3 bases and J gave up 1 base, with 13 bases separating them. DNA for the CDR3: TGTGCCACCAGCAGTAGACTAGATAGGTCCTACAATGAGCAGTTCTTC. This gives the protein CATSSRLDRSYNEQFF.

CDR3 region: CASSYLSDRFSYEQYF. The CDR3 nucleotides are TGTGCCAGCAGTTACCTCTCGGACAGGTTCTCCTACGAGCAGTACTTC. The rearrangement joins TRBV6-2 or TRBV6-3 to TRBJ2-7; 7 bases fit TRBD1. From germline, CDR1 is MNHEY and CDR2 SVGEGT. The length of the CDR3 is 16 residues. V lost 2 bases, J lost 0 bases, and 7 bases stayed unmatched.

The J gene is TRBJ2-7, the V gene TRBV9; TRBD1 matches 10 bases. Unmatched junction bases numbered 9, after V lost 3 bases and J lost 6 bases. Germline V gives CDR1 SGDLS, CDR2 YYNGEE. This CDR3 is built from 15 residues. The CDR3 loop is CASSGRGTGAIEQYF. CDR3 coding DNA: TGTGCCAGCAGCGGAAGGGGGACAGGGGCCATCGAGCAGTACTTC.

This clone was seen more than once but under ten times. J is TRBJ1-6 and V is TRBV30, with D unresolved. Germline assignment: CDR1 GTSNPN and CDR2 SVGIG (reference sequence). The CDR3 has 14 amino acids. Between the trimmed V and J ends, which lost 5 bases and 7 bases, there was a span of 15 bases. The CDR3 sequence: CAWESERLNSPLHF. Here the CDR3 DNA reads TGTGCCTGGGAAAGCGAGAGGTTAAATTCACCCCTCCACTTT.

The CDR3 loop is CASSDRGLPTYEQYF. CDR3 DNA sequence: TGTGCCAGCAGTGACAGGGGGCTCCCCACCTACGAGCAGTACTTC. The rearrangement joins TRBV6-1 to TRBJ2-7; 8 bases align to TRBD1. CDR1 and CDR2 from the germline V gene are MNHNS and SASEGT. The CDR3 is made up of 15 amino acids. V was clipped by 3 bases and J by 2 bases; unmatched bases: 6.

This clone appeared once. V and J are TRBV19 and TRBJ2-1, with a tentative D call TRBD1 (6 bases). Germline CDR1 is LNHDA and CDR2 is SQIVND (reference sequence). V lost 7 bases and J lost 6, with 16 bases in between. The CDR3 length is 14 residues. The CDR3 coding sequence is TGTGCCAGTATCGTGGGGGCGGATAGCAATGAGCAGTTCTTC. It encodes CASIVGADSNEQFF.

The chain joins TRBV5-1 to TRBJ2-7, with TRBD1 identical over 8 bases. V was pared by 6 bases and J by 2 bases, with 7 bases of the junction left unmatched. The germline CDR1 and CDR2 sequences are SGHRS and YFSETQ. This CDR3 comprises 14 residues. The CDR3 loop reads CASMRGQGPYEQYF. CDR3 nucleotide sequence: TGCGCCAGCATGAGAGGACAGGGCCCCTACGAGCAGTACTTC.

The genes are TRBV18 and TRBJ1-6; no clear D gene. The CDR3 totals 13 residues. Deletions cut 4 bases from V and 5 bases from J, with 6 bases between. Germline values: CDR1 KGHSH, CDR2 LQKENI. In DNA, the CDR3 is TGTGCCAGCTCACGGCAAAATAATTCACCCCTCCACTTT. This translates into CASSRQNNSPLHF.

J is TRBJ1-6 and V is TRBV24-1; D is undetermined. Germline CDR1 and CDR2: KGHDR and SFDVKD. V was trimmed by 2 bases and J by 0 bases, leaving 13 bases between them. The CDR3 totals 18 residues. CDR3 sequence: CATSDSSESSSYNSPLHF. The DNA for the CDR3 is TGTGCCACCAGTGATTCTAGCGAGAGCAGCTCCTATAATTCACCCCTCCACTTT.

V is TRBV7-9 and J is TRBJ1-1; no clear D gene. The CDR3 has 17 amino acids. Trimming left V 1 base short and J 5 bases short, with 20 bases between. CDR1 and CDR2 from the germline V gene are SEHNR and FQNEAQ (reference sequence). The chain's CDR3 is CASSLDGAGPKDTEAFF. CDR3 bases: TGTGCCAGCAGCTTAGACGGCGCAGGCCCCAAGGATACTGAAGCTTTCTTT.

The chain couples TRBV18 to TRBJ1-6; 8 bases match TRBD1. Germline CDR1 reads KGHSH; CDR2 reads LQKENI. The CDR3 loop spans 16 amino acids. The V gene end was trimmed by 2 bases and the J gene end by 7 bases; junction bases not matched to a gene: 7. As DNA, the CDR3 is TGTGCCAGCTCACCATTCGGACAGGGTGAGAATTCACCCCTCCACTTT. It translates to CASSPFGQGENSPLHF.